The present entry profiles one TCR beta chain with its context. The data derive from a study of T cell clones after liver transplantation. About the study: In this trial, immunosuppression withdrawal was attempted within 2 years of liver transplant. Standard immunosuppression, with no induction, continued until 12-24 months after transplant.

The data were produced by immunoSEQ multiplex PCR, yet TCRdb's version contains in-frame clones alone and is incomplete. The table lists more than 95,000 clones, roughly 80% of them singletons, with roughly 3.1% in the top ten. The V and J ends lost 5 bases and 3 bases respectively, with 13 bases between them. The germline V gene encodes CDR1 SGHVS and CDR2 FQNEAQ. There are 14 residues in the CDR3. The V and J genes are TRBV7-8 and TRBJ1-2; D remains unclear. The sample consisted of CD4+ T cells from blood, taken 45 to 50 months after liver transplant. The TCR originated in a human patient who received a liver transplant. Some T cells may possibly be graft donor cells. The CDR3 bases are TGTGCCAGCAGCGTAGACGAGACCGACTATGGCTACACCTTC. Its translation: CASSVDETDYGYTF.